Given below is one T cell receptor (beta chain) in context. Its antigen remains unidentified. Base qualities are not provided; no much larger clone lies one nucleotide away. The immunoSEQ assay was used to generate TCR beta chain sequences from genomic DNA. On the study's bioinformatics: Any CDR3 sequence that did not begin with the conserved framework cysteine at position 104 was removed by hand. Clonality was calculated as one minus the normalized Shannon's Diversity Index, with values ranging from 0 (maximal diversity) to 1 (oligoclonal). Differences in the frequency of the same CDR3 between samples, such as brain versus blood, were assessed with chi-squared comparison-of-proportions tests. Public clonotypes were found through immuneACCESS searches, while the VDJdb browser was used to judge similarity to known antiviral clonotypes. Not all clones reach the TCRdb copy of this immuneACCESS table, which keeps in-frame sequences only. Checked studies attribute under half of the gap to unresolved V genes and leave the rest unexplained. From that table come the V and J calls and clone size; the DNA was used to work out D and trimming. The sample contains roughly 23,000 clones, 85% to 95% of them found a single time. The ten largest account for about 6% of the sample.

Measured from the cysteine to the phenylalanine, the CDR3 is 14 residues long. Of the read, only the CDR3 DNA is kept; its 42 bases are in frame from base 1. Trimming at the junction amounts to 4 bases on V and 7 bases on J, and the germline ends lie 16 bases apart. From a lookup of the germline V gene, CDR1 and CDR2 are SNHLY and FYNNEI. The data are from a study of brain T cells in children with intractable seizures (dated by TCRdb to the early 2020s). Concerning the study at large: Resected brain tissue from more than 40 pediatric epilepsy surgery cases was first screened for immune gene transcripts using a NanoString immunology panel. About 70% of the 12 selected surgery cases also had pre-surgery blood sequenced, which left four cases with brain tissue only. What the research found in general, with its limitations: Sequencing depth differed between pre- and post-surgery blood, so clones missing from the pre-surgery sample may reflect undersampling. The patients' HCMV serostatus was not known, and viral specificity was inferred solely from CDR3 sequence similarity.

Interpreted using the paper, the time point label stands for: resected brain tissue, or blood drawn just prior to surgery. Surgery cases with the highest brain T cell transcript signatures were selected for TCR beta chain sequencing of brain tissue and, where available, blood. Patients had been treated with at least one anti-epileptic drug before surgery. The TCR-sequenced patients were children whose drug-resistant epilepsy was caused by tuberous sclerosis complex, focal cortical dysplasia, Rasmussen encephalitis or hemimegalencephaly. Blood samples were drawn just before the epilepsy surgery. The Monarch genomic DNA purification kit was used to extract bulk genomic DNA from unsorted brain tissue and whole blood.

This clonotype originated in a boy between 5 and 17 years old with focal cortical dysplasia and intractable seizures. The chain is made from TRBV2 and TRBJ1-2, with the D gene not clear enough to name. The sequences come from peripheral blood, collected at surgery. In nucleotides, the sequence is TGTGCCAGCAGTGCCTTAACGGTCTCCGGTGGCTACACCTTC. Protein translation: CASSALTVSGGYTF.